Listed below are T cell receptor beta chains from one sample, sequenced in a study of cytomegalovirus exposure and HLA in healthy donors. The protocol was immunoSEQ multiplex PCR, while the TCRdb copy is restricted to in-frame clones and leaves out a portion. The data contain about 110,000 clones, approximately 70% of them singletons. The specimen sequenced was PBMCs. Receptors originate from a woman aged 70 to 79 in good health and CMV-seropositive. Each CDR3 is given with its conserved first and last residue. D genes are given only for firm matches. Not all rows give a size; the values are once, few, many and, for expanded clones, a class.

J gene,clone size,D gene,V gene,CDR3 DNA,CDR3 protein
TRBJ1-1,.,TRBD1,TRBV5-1,TGCGCCAGCTCAAGCAGGGGGTATGACACTGAAGCTTTCTTT,CASSSRGYDTEAFF
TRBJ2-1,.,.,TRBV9,TGTGCCAGCAGCGCCGGGGGGCCTCCCAATGAGCAGTTCTTC,CASSAGGPPNEQFF
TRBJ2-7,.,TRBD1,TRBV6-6,TGTGCCAGCAGCCTCCGACAGGGCCTATACGAGCAGTACTTC,CASSLRQGLYEQYF
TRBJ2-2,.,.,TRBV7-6,TGTGCCAGCAGCTTGGTCGGTGCGAACACCGGGGAGCTGTTTTTT,CASSLVGANTGELFF
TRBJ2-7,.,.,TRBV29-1,TGCAGCAATCGGAGGGCCATCACCTACGAGCAGTACTTC,CSNRRAITYEQYF
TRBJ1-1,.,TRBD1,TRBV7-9,TGTGCCAGCAGCTTAGGGACAGGGGGATGGTACACTGAAGCTTTCTTT,CASSLGTGGWYTEAFF
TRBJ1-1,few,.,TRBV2,TGTGCCAGCACCAAATGGGCAGCTGGGCGTACTGAAGCTTTCTTT,CASTKWAAGRTEAFF
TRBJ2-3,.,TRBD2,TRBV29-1,TGCAGCGCCCTAAGGGCGGGGGGTCGAAGAGATACGCAGTATTTT,CSALRAGGRRDTQYF
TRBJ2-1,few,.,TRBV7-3,TGTGCCAGCAGCTTAAGCCCAGGGTGGGATGAGCAGTTCTTC,CASSLSPGWDEQFF
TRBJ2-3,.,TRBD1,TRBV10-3,TGTGCCATCAGTGGACAGGGTTTGGGCACAGATACGCAGTATTTT,CAISGQGLGTDTQYF
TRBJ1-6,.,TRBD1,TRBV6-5,TGTGCCAGCAGAAGGGACAGGGTGGCTTCACCCCTCCACTTT,CASRRDRVASPLHF
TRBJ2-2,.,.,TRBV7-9,TGTGCCAGTACCAGGGATCCGAACACCGGGGAGCTGTTTTTT,CASTRDPNTGELFF
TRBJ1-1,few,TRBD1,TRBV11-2,TGTGCCAGCAGCTTATCGACAGGGTCGAACACTGAAGCTTTCTTT,CASSLSTGSNTEAFF
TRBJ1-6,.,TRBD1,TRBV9,TGTGCCAGCAGCCCCGGGACAGGCCTTAGCTATAATTCACCCCTCCACTTT,CASSPGTGLSYNSPLHF
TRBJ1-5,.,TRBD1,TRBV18,TGTGCCAGCTCTCCCGGAATACAGGGGAGCAATCAGCCCCAGCATTTT,CASSPGIQGSNQPQHF
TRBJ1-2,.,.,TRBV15,TGTGCCACCAGCAGTGCACAGGGATACGAATATCAGGGCTACACCTTC,CATSSAQGYEYQGYTF
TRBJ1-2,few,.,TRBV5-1,TGCGCCAGCAGCCTGCGGGACTCTTGGGGTACAAACTATGGCTACACCTTC,CASSLRDSWGTNYGYTF
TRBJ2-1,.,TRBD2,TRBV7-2,TGTGCCAGCAGTTTTAGCGGGGGGGCATATGAGCAGTTCTTC,CASSFSGGAYEQFF